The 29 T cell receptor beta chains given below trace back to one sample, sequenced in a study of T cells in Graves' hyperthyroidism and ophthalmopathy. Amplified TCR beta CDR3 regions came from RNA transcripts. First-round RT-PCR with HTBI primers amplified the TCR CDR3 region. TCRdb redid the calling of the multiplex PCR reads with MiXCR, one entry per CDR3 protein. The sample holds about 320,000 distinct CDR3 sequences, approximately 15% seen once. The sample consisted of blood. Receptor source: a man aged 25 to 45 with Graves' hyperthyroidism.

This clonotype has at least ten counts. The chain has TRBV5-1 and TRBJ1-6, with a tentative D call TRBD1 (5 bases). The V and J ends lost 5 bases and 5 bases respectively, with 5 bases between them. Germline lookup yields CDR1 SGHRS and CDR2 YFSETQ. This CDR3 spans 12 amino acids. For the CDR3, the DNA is TGCGCCAGCAGACAGGATAATTCACCCCTCCACTTT. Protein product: CASRQDNSPLHF. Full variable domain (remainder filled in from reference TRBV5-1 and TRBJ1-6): KAGVTQTPRYLIKTRGQQVTLSCSPISGHRSVSWYQQTPGQGLQFLFEYFSETQRNKGNFPGRFSGRQFSNSRSEMNVSTLELGDSALYLCASRQDNSPLHFGNGTRLTVT.

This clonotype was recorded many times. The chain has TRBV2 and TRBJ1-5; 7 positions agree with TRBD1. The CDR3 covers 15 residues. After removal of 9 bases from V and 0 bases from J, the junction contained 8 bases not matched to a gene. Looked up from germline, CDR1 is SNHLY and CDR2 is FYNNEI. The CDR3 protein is CASGQEKYSNQPQHF. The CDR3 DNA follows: TGTGCCAGTGGACAGGAAAAATATAGCAATCAGCCCCAGCATTTT.

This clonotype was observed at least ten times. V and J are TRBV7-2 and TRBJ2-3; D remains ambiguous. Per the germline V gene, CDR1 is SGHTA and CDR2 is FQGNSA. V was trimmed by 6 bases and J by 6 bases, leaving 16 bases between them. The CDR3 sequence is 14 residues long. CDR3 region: CASRPAGSGDTQYF. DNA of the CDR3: TGTGCCAGCAGACCGGCAGGCAGTGGGGATACGCAGTATTTT.

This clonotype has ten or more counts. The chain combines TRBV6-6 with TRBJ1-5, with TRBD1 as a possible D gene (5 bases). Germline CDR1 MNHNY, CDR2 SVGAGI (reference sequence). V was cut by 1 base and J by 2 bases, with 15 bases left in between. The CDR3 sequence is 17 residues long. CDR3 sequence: CASSYFQQGIGNQPQHF. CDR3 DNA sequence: TGTGCCAGCAGTTACTTTCAGCAGGGTATCGGCAATCAGCCCCAGCATTTT.

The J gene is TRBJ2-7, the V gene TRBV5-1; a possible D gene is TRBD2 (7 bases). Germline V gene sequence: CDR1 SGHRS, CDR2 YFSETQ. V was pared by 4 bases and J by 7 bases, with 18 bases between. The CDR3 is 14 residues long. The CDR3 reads CASSLGRGAREQYF. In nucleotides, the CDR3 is TGCGCCAGCAGCCTGGGCCGGGGGGCGCGGGAGCAGTACTTC.

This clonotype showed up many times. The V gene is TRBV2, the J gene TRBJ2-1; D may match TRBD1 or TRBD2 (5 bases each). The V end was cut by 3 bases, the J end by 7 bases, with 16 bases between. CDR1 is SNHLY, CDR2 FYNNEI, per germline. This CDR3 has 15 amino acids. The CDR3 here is CASSDLLRDLNEQFF. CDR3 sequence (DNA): TGTGCCAGCAGTGACTTACTCCGGGACCTTAATGAGCAGTTCTTC.

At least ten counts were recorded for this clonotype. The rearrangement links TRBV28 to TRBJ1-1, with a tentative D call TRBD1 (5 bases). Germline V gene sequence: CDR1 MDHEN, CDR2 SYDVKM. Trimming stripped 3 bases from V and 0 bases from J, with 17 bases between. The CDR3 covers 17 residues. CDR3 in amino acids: CASSFYRTSPMNTEAFF. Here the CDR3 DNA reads TGTGCCAGCAGTTTTTACAGGACATCTCCTATGAACACTGAAGCTTTCTTT.

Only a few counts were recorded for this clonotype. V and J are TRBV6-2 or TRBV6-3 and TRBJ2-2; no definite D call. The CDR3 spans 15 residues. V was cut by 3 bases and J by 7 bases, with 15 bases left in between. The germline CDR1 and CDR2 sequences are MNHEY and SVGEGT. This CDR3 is CASSYKHVVNGELFF. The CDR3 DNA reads TGTGCCAGCAGTTATAAGCACGTCGTGAACGGGGAGCTGTTTTTT.

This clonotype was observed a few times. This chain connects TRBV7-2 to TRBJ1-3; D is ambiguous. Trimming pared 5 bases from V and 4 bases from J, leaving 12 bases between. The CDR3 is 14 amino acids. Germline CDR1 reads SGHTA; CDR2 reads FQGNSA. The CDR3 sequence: CASSGRAGGNTIYF. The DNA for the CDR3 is TGTGCCAGCAGCGGAAGGGCAGGAGGAAACACCATATATTTT. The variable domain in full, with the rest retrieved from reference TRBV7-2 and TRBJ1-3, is GAGVSQSPSNKVTEKGKDVELRCDPISGHTALYWYRQSLGQGLEFLIYFQGNSAPDKSGLPSDRFSAERTGGSVSTLTIQRTQQEDSAVYLCASSGRAGGNTIYFGEGSWLTVV.

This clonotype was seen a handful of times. CDR3 loop: CATVGARGYTF. In DNA form, the CDR3 reads TGTGCCACGGTGGGCGCTCGAGGCTACACCTTC. The rearrangement links TRBV12-3 or TRBV12-4 to TRBJ1-2; no clear D. The V end lost 10 bases, the J end lost 8 bases, and 14 bases lay between the germline ends. CDR3 size: 11 residues.

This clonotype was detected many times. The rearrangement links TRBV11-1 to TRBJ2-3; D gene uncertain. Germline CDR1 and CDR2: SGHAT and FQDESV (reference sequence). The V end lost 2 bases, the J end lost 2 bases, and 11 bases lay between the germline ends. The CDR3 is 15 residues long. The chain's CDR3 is CASSLWPEVTDTQYF. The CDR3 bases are TGTGCCAGCAGCTTATGGCCCGAAGTCACAGATACGCAGTATTTT.

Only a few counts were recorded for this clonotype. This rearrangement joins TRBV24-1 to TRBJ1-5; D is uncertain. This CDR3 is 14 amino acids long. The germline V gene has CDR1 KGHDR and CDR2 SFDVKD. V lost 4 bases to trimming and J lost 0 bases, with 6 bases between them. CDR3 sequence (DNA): TGTGCCACCAGTGAAACAACTAGCAATCAGCCCCAGCATTTT. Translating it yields CATSETTSNQPQHF.

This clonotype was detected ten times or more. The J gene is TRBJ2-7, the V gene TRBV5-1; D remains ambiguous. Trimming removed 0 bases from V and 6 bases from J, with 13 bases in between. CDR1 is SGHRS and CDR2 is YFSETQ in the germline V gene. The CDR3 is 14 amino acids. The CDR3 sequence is CASSLVDPALEQYF. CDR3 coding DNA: TGCGCCAGCAGCTTGGTGGACCCAGCCCTCGAGCAGTACTTC.

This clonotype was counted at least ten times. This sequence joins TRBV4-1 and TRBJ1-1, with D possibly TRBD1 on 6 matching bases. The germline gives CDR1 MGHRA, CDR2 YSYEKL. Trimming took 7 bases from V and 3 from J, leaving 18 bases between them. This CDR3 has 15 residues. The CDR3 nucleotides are TGCGCCAGCATTTACGAGGGGGGCTCGTACACTGAAGCTTTCTTT. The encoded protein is CASIYEGGSYTEAFF.

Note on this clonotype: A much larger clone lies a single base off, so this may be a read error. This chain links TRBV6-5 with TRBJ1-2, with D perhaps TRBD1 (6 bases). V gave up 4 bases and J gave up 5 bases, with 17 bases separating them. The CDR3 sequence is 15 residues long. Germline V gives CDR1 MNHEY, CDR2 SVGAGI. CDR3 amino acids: CASSCSPGEYYGYTF. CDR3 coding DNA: TGTGCCAGCAGTTGCTCGCCAGGGGAGTATTATGGCTACACCTTC.

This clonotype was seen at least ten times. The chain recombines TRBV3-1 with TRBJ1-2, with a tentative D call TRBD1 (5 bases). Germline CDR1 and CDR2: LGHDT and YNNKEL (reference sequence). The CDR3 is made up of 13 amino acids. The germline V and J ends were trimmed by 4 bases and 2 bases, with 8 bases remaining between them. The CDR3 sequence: CASSRQGNYGYTF. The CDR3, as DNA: TGTGCCAGCAGCCGGCAGGGCAACTATGGCTACACCTTC.

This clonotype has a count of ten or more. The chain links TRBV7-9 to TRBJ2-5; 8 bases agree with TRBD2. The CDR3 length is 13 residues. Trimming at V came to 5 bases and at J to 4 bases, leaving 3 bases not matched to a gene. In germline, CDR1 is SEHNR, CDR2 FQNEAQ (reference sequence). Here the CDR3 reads CASSQTSGETQYF. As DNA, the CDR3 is TGTGCCAGCAGCCAAACTAGCGGAGAGACCCAGTACTTC.

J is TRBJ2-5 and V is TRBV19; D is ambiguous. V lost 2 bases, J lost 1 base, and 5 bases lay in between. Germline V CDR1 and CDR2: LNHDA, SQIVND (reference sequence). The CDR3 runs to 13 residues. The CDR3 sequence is CASSITSQETQYF. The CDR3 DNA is TGTGCCAGTAGTATAACCAGCCAAGAGACCCAGTACTTC.

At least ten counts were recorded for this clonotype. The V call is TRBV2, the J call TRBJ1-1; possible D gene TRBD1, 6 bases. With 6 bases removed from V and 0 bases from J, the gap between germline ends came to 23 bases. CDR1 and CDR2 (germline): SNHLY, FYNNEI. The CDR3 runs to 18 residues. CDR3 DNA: TGTGCCAGCAGGAGCTTGAACCGGGACACGTATATGAACACTGAAGCTTTCTTT. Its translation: CASRSLNRDTYMNTEAFF.

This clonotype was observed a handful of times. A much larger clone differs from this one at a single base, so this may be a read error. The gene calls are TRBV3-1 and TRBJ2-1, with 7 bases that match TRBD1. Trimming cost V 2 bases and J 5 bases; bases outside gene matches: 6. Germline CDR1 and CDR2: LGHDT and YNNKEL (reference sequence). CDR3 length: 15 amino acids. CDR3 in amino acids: CASSQWGQINNEQFF. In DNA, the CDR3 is TGTGCCAGCAGCCAATGGGGACAGATAAACAATGAGCAGTTCTTC.

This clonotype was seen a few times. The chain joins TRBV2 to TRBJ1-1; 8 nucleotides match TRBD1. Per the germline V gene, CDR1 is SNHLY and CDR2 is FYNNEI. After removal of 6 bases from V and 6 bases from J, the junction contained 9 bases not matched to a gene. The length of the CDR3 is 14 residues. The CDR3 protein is CASRAEQGVPEAFF. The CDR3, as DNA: TGTGCCAGCAGGGCTGAACAGGGGGTACCTGAAGCTTTCTTT.

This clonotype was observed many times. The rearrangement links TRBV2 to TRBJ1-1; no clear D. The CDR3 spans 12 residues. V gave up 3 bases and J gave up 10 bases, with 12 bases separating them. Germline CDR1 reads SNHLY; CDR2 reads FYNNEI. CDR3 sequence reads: CASSDGFSVAFF. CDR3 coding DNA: TGTGCCAGCAGTGATGGTTTCTCGGTAGCTTTCTTT.

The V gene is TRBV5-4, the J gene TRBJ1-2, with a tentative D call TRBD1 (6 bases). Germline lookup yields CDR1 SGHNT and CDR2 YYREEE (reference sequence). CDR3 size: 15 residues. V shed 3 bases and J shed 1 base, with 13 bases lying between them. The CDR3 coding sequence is TGTGCCAGCAGCTCCGGACAGTCGGGTAACTATGGCTACACCTTC. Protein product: CASSSGQSGNYGYTF.

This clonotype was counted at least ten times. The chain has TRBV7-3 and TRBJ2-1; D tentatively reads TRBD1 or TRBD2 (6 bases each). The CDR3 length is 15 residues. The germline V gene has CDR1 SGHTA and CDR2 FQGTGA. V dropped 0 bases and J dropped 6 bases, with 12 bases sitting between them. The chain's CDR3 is CASSLTGGDSNEQFF. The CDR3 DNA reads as TGTGCCAGCAGCTTAACGGGGGGCGATAGCAATGAGCAGTTCTTC. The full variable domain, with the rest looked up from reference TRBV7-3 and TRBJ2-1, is GAGVSQTPSNKVTEKGKYVELRCDPISGHTALYWYRQSLGQGPEFLIYFQGTGAADDSGLPNDRFFAVRPEGSVSTLKIQRTERGDSAVYLCASSLTGGDSNEQFFGPGTRLTVL.

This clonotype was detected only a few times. The CDR3 DNA reads TGTGCCAGCAGCGTAGGATCGGCCTACTACAATGAGCAGTTCTTC. Its translation is CASSVGSAYYNEQFF. The chain carries TRBV9 and TRBJ2-1; D is undetermined. The germline V gene has CDR1 SGDLS and CDR2 YYNGEE. V lost 0 bases and J 3 bases, leaving 10 bases between the germline ends. CDR3 length: 15 residues.

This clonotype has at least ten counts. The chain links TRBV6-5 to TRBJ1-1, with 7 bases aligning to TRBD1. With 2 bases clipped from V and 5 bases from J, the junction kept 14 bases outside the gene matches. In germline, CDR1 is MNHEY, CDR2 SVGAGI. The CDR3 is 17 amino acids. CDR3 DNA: TGTGCCAGCAGTTACCCTAGTTCCCCGACAGGGCGGACTGAAGCTTTCTTT. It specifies CASSYPSSPTGRTEAFF.

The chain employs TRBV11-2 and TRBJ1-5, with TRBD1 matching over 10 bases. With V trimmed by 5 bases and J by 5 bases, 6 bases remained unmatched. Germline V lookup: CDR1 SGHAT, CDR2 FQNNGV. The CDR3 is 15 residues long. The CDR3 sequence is CASSRDRGNYQPQHF. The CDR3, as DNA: TGTGCCAGCAGCAGGGACAGGGGTAATTATCAGCCCCAGCATTTT. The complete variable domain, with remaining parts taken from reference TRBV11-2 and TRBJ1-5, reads EAGVAQSPRYKIIEKRQSVAFWCNPISGHATLYWYQQILGQGPKLLIQFQNNGVVDDSQLPKDRFSAERLKGVDSTLKIQPAKLEDSAVYLCASSRDRGNYQPQHFGDGTRLSIL.

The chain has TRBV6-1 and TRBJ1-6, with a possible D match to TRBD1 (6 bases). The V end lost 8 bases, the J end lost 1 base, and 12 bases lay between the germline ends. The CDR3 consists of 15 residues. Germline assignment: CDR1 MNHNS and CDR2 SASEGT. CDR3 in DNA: TGTGCCAGCTTTGTACAGGGATCCTATAATTCACCCCTCCACTTT. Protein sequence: CASFVQGSYNSPLHF.

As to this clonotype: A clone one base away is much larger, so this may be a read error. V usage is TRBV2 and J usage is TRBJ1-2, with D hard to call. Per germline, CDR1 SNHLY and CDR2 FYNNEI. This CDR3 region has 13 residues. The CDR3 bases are TGTGCCAGCAGGGCGACACATGTCTATGGCCACACCTTC. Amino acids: CASRATHVYGHTF.